Below, 10 T cell receptor beta chains from the same sample are listed, as sequenced in a study of OX40 agonist ivuxolimab in advanced cancers. To prepare the library, the immunoSEQ multiplex PCR assay was applied. TCRdb retrieved this table from immuneACCESS and kept in-frame rearrangements only. Not all clones are present; in checked studies, unresolved V genes account for under half, and no reason is known for the remainder. The sample table contains about 100,000 clones; only one count was recorded for about nine tenths of them. The ten largest clones add up to more than 0.25% of the sample. The sample was CD4+ or CD8+ T cells sorted from blood, taken in a trial of the OX40 agonist ivuxolimab. These receptor sequences come from an adult with an advanced solid tumor such as melanoma, head and neck, liver or kidney cancer.

The chain couples TRBV7-2 to TRBJ2-7, with 10 positions matching TRBD1. Per germline, CDR1 SGHTA and CDR2 FQGNSA. The CDR3 runs to 14 residues. Trimming at V came to 3 bases and at J to 4 bases, leaving 3 bases not matched to a gene. The CDR3 DNA reads as TGTGCCAGCAGCTTGCGACAGGGGGCGTACGAGCAGTACTTC. It translates to CASSLRQGAYEQYF.

J is TRBJ2-1 and V is TRBV7-3; the match to TRBD1 covers 7 bases. The ends lost 6 bases at V and 2 bases at J; junction bases unmatched: 13. This CDR3 spans 17 amino acids. Germline assignment: CDR1 SGHTA and CDR2 FQGTGA. The DNA of the CDR3 is TGTGCCAGCAGTTCACGCGCCCACAGGGGTGCCTACAATGAGCAGTTCTTC. Amino acids: CASSSRAHRGAYNEQFF.

This chain joins TRBV5-1 and TRBJ2-7; D gene unclear. Germline V gene sequence: CDR1 SGHRS, CDR2 YFSETQ. Trimming removed 4 bases from V and 2 bases from J, with 7 bases in between. There are 12 residues in the CDR3. Written as DNA, the CDR3 is TGCGCCAGCAGCCAGGAACCCTACGAGCAGTACTTC. Its protein is CASSQEPYEQYF.

The J gene is TRBJ2-3, the V gene TRBV7-2; 13 nucleotides agree with TRBD2. With V trimmed by 3 bases and J by 4 bases, 4 bases remained unmatched. Germline V CDR1 and CDR2: SGHTA, FQGNSA. The CDR3 runs 16 residues. The CDR3 DNA sequence: TGTGCCAGCAGCTTCGGACTAGCGGGAGTTTCAGATACGCAGTATTTT. This gives the protein CASSFGLAGVSDTQYF.

The sample holds a few counts of this clone. This chain links TRBV7-2 with TRBJ2-1; 7 nucleotides line up with TRBD2. Unmatched junction bases numbered 2, after V lost 3 bases and J lost 3 bases. From germline, CDR1 is SGHTA and CDR2 FQGNSA. CDR3 size: 14 residues. The CDR3 reads CASSFERGYNEQFF. Here the CDR3 DNA reads TGTGCCAGCAGCTTCGAGCGGGGCTACAATGAGCAGTTCTTC.

DNA for the CDR3: TGTGCCAGTAGCCTCTTCCGGGGTAGCGGACTAAACACCGGGGAGCTGTTTTTT. Its translation is CASSLFRGSGLNTGELFF. The V and J genes are TRBV19 and TRBJ2-2; D possibly corresponds to TRBD2 (6 bases). This CDR3 has 18 amino acids. Germline values: CDR1 LNHDA, CDR2 SQIVND (reference sequence). With 6 bases removed from V and 2 bases from J, the gap between germline ends came to 22 bases.

A single count supports this clone. V and J are TRBV7-2 and TRBJ2-1; 7 positions agree with TRBD2. The CDR3 has 14 amino acids. The trim removed 5 bases at V and 8 bases at J, leaving 9 bases unmatched. The germline V gene has CDR1 SGHTA and CDR2 FQGNSA. Here the CDR3 DNA reads TGTGCCAGCAGCAGCGGACTAGGGAAGTATGAGCAGTTCTTC. Translation gives CASSSGLGKYEQFF.

The chain uses TRBV7-8 and TRBJ2-7, with D unclear. The CDR3 covers 13 residues. Germline V gene lookup returns CDR1 SGHVS and CDR2 FQNEAQ. V shed 5 bases and J shed 6 bases, with 14 bases lying between them. The DNA for the CDR3 is TGTGCCAGCAGCGCCGGTGGGTATCGCGAGCAGTACTTC. Translating it yields CASSAGGYREQYF. The full variable domain, its missing parts supplied by reference TRBV7-8 and TRBJ2-7, is GAGVSQSPRYKVAKRGQDVALRCDPISGHVSLFWYQQALGQGPEFLTYFQNEAQLDKSGLPSDRFFAERPEGSVSTLKIQRTQQEDSAVYLCASSAGGYREQYFGPGTRLTVT.

The chain recombines TRBV19 with TRBJ2-1; D gene unclear. With 2 bases removed from V and 0 bases from J, the gap between germline ends came to 8 bases. This CDR3 has 15 amino acids. CDR1 and CDR2 from the germline V gene are LNHDA and SQIVND (reference sequence). The CDR3 loop is CASSISRNSYNEQFF. CDR3 bases: TGTGCCAGTAGTATATCGAGGAACTCCTACAATGAGCAGTTCTTC.

A single count supports this clone. The chain links TRBV4-3 to TRBJ2-4, with TRBD2 identical over 8 bases. V lost 0 bases to trimming and J lost 7 bases; unmatched junction nucleotides: 8. The germline CDR1 and CDR2 sequences are LGHNA and YSLEER. The CDR3 contains 16 residues. The CDR3 loop is CASSQDGAGGRNIQYF. The DNA of the CDR3 is TGCGCCAGCAGCCAAGATGGGGCGGGAGGAAGGAACATTCAGTACTTC.